This T cell receptor beta chain comes out of a study of radiotherapy plus CTLA-4 blockade in lung cancer (dated by TCRdb to 2016 to 2018). For the wider study: Objective responses occurred in about 20% of enrolled patients, and around 30% achieved disease control. Study-wide conclusions, independent of this receptor: The strongest predictors of response, as reported, were early dynamic changes in blood T cell clones along with a rise in serum interferon-beta after radiation. After treatment with radiotherapy and ipilimumab, TCR clones that came from tumors expanded in the peripheral blood.

In this study, focal radiation therapy paired with CTLA-4 blockade (ipilimumab) was tested in patients who had chemo-refractory metastatic non-small-cell lung cancer. Trimming costs V 3 bases and J 7 bases, and their ends lie 19 bases apart. The germline V gene gives CDR1 as MNHNS and CDR2 as SASEGT. The CDR3 runs 15 residues from the cysteine to the phenylalanine. This entry keeps only the CDR3 DNA: 45 bases, framed from base 1. Only a few counts were recorded for this clone. The antigen this receptor binds is unknown. No base quality information exists; no much larger clone differs at one position. Libraries were made using the immunoSEQ multiplex PCR assay. The table comes from immuneACCESS by way of TCRdb, which keeps in-frame sequences with V and J called. Part of the clones is missing from these tables; in studies checked, under half for an unresolved V gene and the rest for unknown reasons. Counted in this sample were about 94,000 clones; roughly 80% of them appeared once. The ten largest account for roughly 23% of the sample.

Source: peripheral blood, taken from a patient treated with radiotherapy plus ipilimumab. The V gene is TRBV6-1 and the J gene is TRBJ2-7; the D gene is perhaps TRBD2, from 6 matching bases. The receptor comes from a human donor with non-small cell lung cancer that progressed on radiotherapy plus ipilimumab. For the CDR3, the sequence is CASSDHGGVAGEQYF. The sequence in DNA is TGTGCCAGCAGTGATCATGGAGGGGTCGCGGGGGAGCAGTACTTC.